This T cell receptor beta chain originates from a study of tumor-infiltrating lymphocytes in oesophageal squamous cell carcinoma. Using its own MiXCR run on the PCR reads, TCRdb lists one record per CDR3 protein. The sample contains fewer than 25,000 distinct CDR3 sequences, more than 35% of which appear only once. Germline assignment: CDR1 SGHVS and CDR2 FNYEAQ. The CDR3 covers 11 residues. V was shortened by 5 bases and J by 6 bases, with 8 bases between the two germline ends. This clonotype is judged large. Sequenced: esophageal tumor tissue. The genes are TRBV7-6 and TRBJ2-7; no firm D call. This clonotype originated in a male donor with esophageal squamous cell carcinoma. This CDR3 reads CASSPGGEQYF. CDR3 nucleotide sequence: TGTGCCAGCAGCCCCGGTGGCGAGCAGTACTTC.